This TCR beta chain was documented in a study of vaccination effects on CD4 cells after COVID-19. Prior to sequencing, the ViraFEST assay stimulated PBMC with viral peptide pools, which expanded the antigen-specific CD4+ T cells. Isolation of CD4+ T cells took place after ten to eleven days of culture. PCR showed that the person got SARS-CoV-2 infection at some point between March and December 2020. Wells of two million PBMC each were grown with 7.5 to 10 IU/ml IL-2 and approximately 10 ug/ml peptides. A half-volume exchange with IL-2 medium occurred on days 3 and 7. Findings and limits, study-wide: Spike-reactive clones detected post-vaccine in convalescents consisted mainly of new vaccine-induced clones. Whether induced by infection or by vaccine, clones showed marked clonal contraction late after vaccination.

Trimming removed 7 bases at V and 7 bases at J, with 16 bases between. The CDR3 is made up of 13 amino acids. The germline gives CDR1 MNHEY, CDR2 SMNVEV (reference sequence). The repertoire was sequenced with immunoSEQ multiplex PCR; TCRdb's copy has only in-frame clones and lacks some. Of around 46,000 clones listed, 75% are singletons. In the case of this clone: Its matching antigen is unknown.

The TCR comes from a human donor who had a prior SARS-CoV-2 infection. The sequences come from CD4+ T cells from PBMCs cultured with a peptide pool, collected before COVID-19 vaccination. The gene calls are TRBV27 and TRBJ1-2; no firm D call. The CDR3 region has the DNA TGTGCCAGCACTCCGGGCCATGGAGTTGGCTACACCTTC. Protein sequence: CASTPGHGVGYTF.